This TCR beta chain came from a study of CD8 T cells in Susac syndrome. At the level of the study: When blood was drawn, the patients with Susac syndrome were therapy-naive, on corticosteroids, or on intravenous immunoglobulin alone.

This clonotype was detected once. CDR1 KGHDR and CDR2 SFDVKD come from the germline V gene. The CDR3 is 13 residues long. Trimming at V came to 1 base and at J to 10 bases, leaving 3 bases not matched to a gene. Blood CD8+ and CD4+ T cells underwent high-throughput TCR beta sequencing. RNA totalling about 0.5 to 1 ug underwent reverse transcription with random hexamers. TCRdb used MiXCR to reprocess the immunoSEQ multiplex PCR reads, holding one entry per CDR3 protein. The sample consists of 150,000 to 180,000 distinct CDR3 sequences, roughly 96% of them appearing once. The chain has TRBV24-1 and TRBJ2-1; 7 nucleotides match TRBD2. This TCR came from a human donor with Susac syndrome. Material: CD4+ T cells from PBMCs. CDR3 DNA: TGTGCCACCAGTGATTTTGGCGGGAGAGAGCAGTTCTTC. This sequence encodes CATSDFGGREQFF.